This T cell receptor (beta chain) is from a study of T cells in Graves' hyperthyroidism and ophthalmopathy. Criteria for exclusion of patients were uncontrolled infection, other autoimmune disease, pregnancy or lactation. From 10 ml of fresh peripheral blood, PBMCs were isolated. TCR beta CDR3 sequences were amplified from RNA transcripts. HTBI primers were the set used in a first-round RT-PCR of the TCR CDR3. TCRdb re-derived calls from the multiplex PCR reads in MiXCR, one entry per CDR3 protein. The sample contains around 600,000 distinct CDR3 sequences, more than 12% of which appear only once. V shed 2 bases and J shed 5 bases, with 10 bases lying between them. The length of the CDR3 is 14 residues. CDR1 SGDLS and CDR2 YYNGEE come from the germline V gene. This clonotype was detected ten times or more.

This sequence was found in a woman aged 45-59 years with Graves' ophthalmopathy. Sequencing input: blood. The gene calls are TRBV9 and TRBJ2-2; D may be TRBD1 (6 bases). CDR3 amino acids: CASSVGQITGELFF. In DNA form, the CDR3 reads TGTGCCAGCAGCGTCGGACAGATTACCGGGGAGCTGTTTTTT.